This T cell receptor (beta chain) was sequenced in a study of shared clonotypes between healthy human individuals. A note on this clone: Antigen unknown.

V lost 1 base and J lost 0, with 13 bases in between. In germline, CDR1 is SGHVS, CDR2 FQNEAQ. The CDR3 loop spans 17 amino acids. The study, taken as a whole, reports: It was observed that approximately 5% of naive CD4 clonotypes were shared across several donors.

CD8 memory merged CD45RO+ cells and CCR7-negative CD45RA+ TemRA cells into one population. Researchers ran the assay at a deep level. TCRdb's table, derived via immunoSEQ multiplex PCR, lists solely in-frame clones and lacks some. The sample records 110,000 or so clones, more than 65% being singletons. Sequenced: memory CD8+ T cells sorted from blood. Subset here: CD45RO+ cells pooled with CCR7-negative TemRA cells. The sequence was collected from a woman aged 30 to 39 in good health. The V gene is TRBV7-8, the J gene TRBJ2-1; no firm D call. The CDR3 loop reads CASSLEAGVSSYNEQFF. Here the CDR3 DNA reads TGTGCCAGCAGCTTAGAAGCTGGCGTAAGCTCCTACAATGAGCAGTTCTTC.